The 26 T cell receptor beta chains below were found in one sample sequenced in a study of brain T cells in children with intractable seizures (dated by TCRdb to the early 2020s). Explained via the paper, the time point label denotes: blood from clinic visit 5 months post-surgery; TSC patient then seizure free. Library preparation was by the immunoSEQ multiplex PCR assay. TCRdb holds this immuneACCESS table with in-frame rearrangements only. Some clones are missing; in checked studies, unresolved V genes explain under half, and the rest has no known cause. A total of about 340,000 clones appear in this sample, nearly 95% of them only once. The biggest ten clones account for roughly 5.8% of the sample. The specimen comprised peripheral blood, sampled around 5 months after surgery. All receptors come from a boy less than two years old with tuberous sclerosis and intractable seizures.

The J gene is TRBJ2-2, the V gene TRBV29-1, with TRBD2 matching 15 bases. V shed 7 bases, J shed 6 bases, and the junction held 3 bases outside the gene matches. Germline assignment: CDR1 SQVTM and CDR2 ANQGSEA. The CDR3 spans 14 residues. The CDR3: CSARTSGGAGELFF. In DNA form, the CDR3 reads TGCAGCGCCCGGACTAGCGGGGGGGCCGGGGAGCTGTTTTTT.

The chain is built from TRBV11-1 and TRBJ2-3; D is undetermined. V was shortened by 3 bases and J by 6 bases, with 10 bases between the two germline ends. Germline V gives CDR1 SGHAT, CDR2 FQDESV (reference sequence). The length of the CDR3 is 13 residues. The DNA of the CDR3 is TGTGCCAGCAGCTTGGGCCCAAGGGATACGCAGTATTTT. Amino acid sequence: CASSLGPRDTQYF.

This chain uses TRBV30 with TRBJ1-4; no clear D gene. The CDR3 runs 15 residues. Germline CDR1 GTSNPN, CDR2 SVGIG (reference sequence). The V end lost 2 bases, the J end lost 4 bases, and 14 bases lay between the germline ends. The CDR3 loop reads CAWSPPGVHNEKLFF. CDR3 nucleotide sequence: TGTGCCTGGAGTCCGCCAGGAGTGCATAATGAAAAACTGTTTTTT.

This sequence joins TRBV5-5 and TRBJ1-2; no reliable D call. The V end lost 0 bases, the J end lost 0 bases, and 15 bases lay between the germline ends. The CDR3 totals 17 residues. The germline V gene encodes CDR1 SGHKS and CDR2 YYEKEE (reference sequence). The CDR3 DNA is TGTGCCAGCAGCTTGGGAAGGTGGAGCCAAGCTAACTATGGCTACACCTTC. This gives the protein CASSLGRWSQANYGYTF. Using reference TRBV5-5 and TRBJ1-2 for the parts outside the CDR3, the full variable domain is DAGVTQSPTHLIKTRGQQVTLRCSPISGHKSVSWYQQVLGQGPQFIFQYYEKEERGRGNFPDRFSARQFPNYSSELNVNALLLGDSALYLCASSLGRWSQANYGYTFGSGTRLTVV.

This chain connects TRBV5-6 to TRBJ2-7, with D unresolved. With 0 bases removed from V and 1 base from J, the gap between germline ends came to 11 bases. Germline CDR1 reads SGHDT; CDR2 reads YYEEEE. This CDR3 is 15 amino acids long. CDR3 amino acids: CASSLGGSSSYEQYF. The CDR3 nucleotides are TGTGCCAGCAGCTTGGGAGGTAGCAGTTCCTACGAGCAGTACTTC.

This rearrangement joins TRBV18 to TRBJ1-1; D gene unclear. This CDR3 spans 14 amino acids. Trimming cost V 8 bases and J 3 bases, with 16 bases left between them. Germline lookup yields CDR1 KGHSH and CDR2 LQKENI. The CDR3 nucleotides are TGTGCCAGCCTCGTCTCCGGTGAATACACTGAAGCTTTCTTT. Its protein is CASLVSGEYTEAFF.

This clone appeared once. The V gene is TRBV9, the J gene TRBJ2-2; 7 bases match TRBD2. Germline V CDR1 and CDR2: SGDLS, YYNGEE. With V trimmed by 0 bases and J by 2 bases, 7 bases remained unmatched. The CDR3 has 17 residues. The CDR3 here is CASSVGFGGSNTGELFF. The CDR3 bases are TGTGCCAGCAGCGTAGGCTTTGGCGGGAGTAACACCGGGGAGCTGTTTTTT. The full variable domain, rest sourced from reference TRBV9 and TRBJ2-2, is DSGVTQTPKHLITATGQRVTLRCSPRSGDLSVYWYQQSLDQGLQFLIQYYNGEERAKGNILERFSAQQFPDLHSELNLSSLELGDSALYFCASSVGFGGSNTGELFFGEGSRLTVL.

This clone was seen more than once but under ten times. This rearrangement joins TRBV5-1 to TRBJ2-7; D is perhaps TRBD1 (5 bases). With 0 bases removed from V and 1 base from J, the gap between germline ends came to 11 bases. CDR3 size: 15 residues. Germline V gives CDR1 SGHRS, CDR2 YFSETQ. The CDR3 loop reads CASSLAGRTSYEQYF. The CDR3 nucleotides read TGCGCCAGCAGCTTGGCCGGCAGGACATCCTACGAGCAGTACTTC.

Details on this clone: Sequence at one end of the junction differs from germline and may be a read error. The V call is TRBV30, the J call TRBJ1-5; weak D call: TRBD1 (6 bases). The CDR3 length is 11 residues. CDR1 GTSNPN and CDR2 SVGIG come from the germline V gene (reference sequence). CDR3 sequence reads: CAWSSGGARKF. Written as DNA, the CDR3 is TGTGCCTGGAGTTCGGGGGGGGCGAGAAAATTT.

Only one count was recorded for this clone. The CDR3 DNA reads TGTGCCAGCAGCCAAGATGGCAGCGGGTTTAGTACCGGGGAGCTGTTTTTT. This encodes CASSQDGSGFSTGELFF. This chain links TRBV3-1 (or the pseudogene TRBV3-2) with TRBJ2-2; possible D gene TRBD2, 6 bases. CDR1 is LGHDT, CDR2 YNNKEL, per germline (reference sequence). Trimming took 0 bases from V and 5 from J, leaving 16 bases between them. This CDR3 contains 17 residues.

The chain has TRBV5-1 and TRBJ1-2; possibly TRBD1 for D (5 bases). Germline loops: CDR1 SGHRS, CDR2 YFSETQ. CDR3 length: 14 residues. V gave up 4 bases and J gave up 3 bases, with 13 bases separating them. This CDR3 is CASSAGTADYGYTF. DNA of the CDR3: TGCGCCAGCAGCGCCGGGACCGCGGACTATGGCTACACCTTC.

The gene calls are TRBV2 and TRBJ2-2; 13 nucleotides agree with TRBD2. This CDR3 spans 16 amino acids. V trimming: 6 bases; J trimming: 4 bases; junction bases outside the gene matches: 5. Germline V gene lookup returns CDR1 SNHLY and CDR2 FYNNEI. CDR3 sequence: CASRNGLAGVTGELFF. The DNA of the CDR3 is TGTGCCAGCAGAAACGGACTAGCGGGAGTCACCGGGGAGCTGTTTTTT.

The chain combines TRBV5-1 with TRBJ1-1; D may be TRBD1 (6 bases). There are 15 residues in the CDR3. CDR1 SGHRS and CDR2 YFSETQ come from the germline V gene. V lost 1 base, J lost 4 bases, and 14 bases lay in between. The CDR3 loop is CASSLTQGWGTEAFF. Here the CDR3 DNA reads TGCGCCAGCAGCTTGACACAGGGATGGGGCACTGAAGCTTTCTTT.

The V gene is TRBV5-4, the J gene TRBJ1-6, with D maybe TRBD1 (6 bases). Trimming pared 1 base from V and 7 bases from J, leaving 12 bases between. The CDR3 spans 15 residues. Germline CDR1 reads SGHNT; CDR2 reads YYREEE (reference sequence). CDR3 amino acids: CASSLWQGWNSPLHF. CDR3 coding DNA: TGTGCCAGCAGCTTGTGGCAGGGGTGGAATTCACCCCTCCACTTT.

The genes are TRBV6-2 or TRBV6-3 and TRBJ2-1, with unresolved D. The germline CDR1 and CDR2 sequences are MNHEY and SVGEGT. V was clipped by 6 bases and J by 6 bases, with 15 bases between them. The CDR3 contains 14 residues. CDR3 residues: CASSGLWAPNEQFF. DNA of the CDR3: TGTGCCAGCAGCGGATTGTGGGCGCCCAATGAGCAGTTCTTC.

The V call is TRBV27, the J call TRBJ1-1, with TRBD1 as a possible D gene (6 bases). V was trimmed by 7 bases and J by 3 bases, leaving 12 bases between them. The CDR3 contains 13 residues. Germline CDR1 is MNHEY and CDR2 is SMNVEV (reference sequence). CDR3 nucleotides: TGTGCCAGCATGAGGGGGGAGGACACTGAAGCTTTCTTT. Its protein is CASMRGEDTEAFF.

This chain uses TRBV19 with TRBJ1-1, with D uncertain. CDR1 and CDR2 from the germline V gene are LNHDA and SQIVND (reference sequence). This CDR3 is 13 amino acids long. Trimming stripped 6 bases from V and 3 bases from J, with 11 bases between. The chain's CDR3 is CASRFTLDTEAFF. CDR3 sequence (DNA): TGTGCCAGTAGGTTCACCCTGGACACTGAAGCTTTCTTT.

CDR3 DNA sequence: TGCGCCAGCAGCTTGGCGGGACAGAAAGAGACCCAGTACTTC. This codes for CASSLAGQKETQYF. This sequence joins TRBV5-1 and TRBJ2-5, with 7 bases matching TRBD1. V was pared by 0 bases and J by 3 bases, with 2 bases of the junction left unmatched. The germline V gene encodes CDR1 SGHRS and CDR2 YFSETQ. CDR3 length: 14 residues.

The rearrangement joins TRBV25-1 to TRBJ2-7; 9 positions agree with TRBD2. The CDR3 covers 15 residues. The junction had 5 bases not matched to a gene; V was cut back by 3 bases and J by 2 bases. Germline V gene lookup returns CDR1 MGHDK and CDR2 SYGVNS. The CDR3: CASSDIAGAAYEQYF. The CDR3, as DNA: TGTGCCAGCAGTGATATAGCGGGAGCGGCCTACGAGCAGTACTTC.

The gene calls are TRBV25-1 and TRBJ2-3, with 10 bases lining up with TRBD2. The V segment lost 1 base and the J segment 2 bases; nucleotides outside the gene matches: 3. The CDR3 spans 16 residues. The germline V gene has CDR1 MGHDK and CDR2 SYGVNS. The chain's CDR3 is CASSESLAGNTDTQYF. For the CDR3, the DNA is TGTGCCAGCAGTGAATCACTAGCGGGAAACACAGATACGCAGTATTTT.

CDR3 nucleotides: TGTGCCTGGAGTGTAGGGATCAACGGGCAAGAGACCCAGTACTTC. It specifies CAWSVGINGQETQYF. The V call is TRBV30, the J call TRBJ2-5; D remains ambiguous. V dropped 0 bases and J dropped 2 bases, with 13 bases sitting between them. Germline assignment: CDR1 GTSNPN and CDR2 SVGIG (reference sequence). The length of the CDR3 is 15 residues.

In regard to this clone: An end of the junction differs from the germline gene, which may be a read error. The CDR3: CATSNFGGDGYTF. The CDR3 nucleotides are TGTGCCACCAGTAATTTCGGGGGGGATGGCTACACCTTC. The chain recombines TRBV24-1 with TRBJ1-2; D possibly corresponds to TRBD1 (5 bases). Germline V gives CDR1 KGHDR, CDR2 SFDVKD. This CDR3 has 13 residues.

This clone occurred once. This rearrangement joins TRBV30 to TRBJ2-7; D is perhaps TRBD1 (5 bases). Trimming left V 3 bases short and J 6 bases short, with 12 bases between. The CDR3 spans 12 residues. Germline values: CDR1 GTSNPN, CDR2 SVGIG (reference sequence). The CDR3 DNA sequence: TGTGCCTGGAGGCCCCAGGGTGCCGAGCAGTACTTC. Protein sequence: CAWRPQGAEQYF.

This clone was seen a handful of times. V and J are TRBV6-5 and TRBJ1-6, with D hard to call. V was cut by 9 bases and J by 8 bases, with 11 bases left in between. CDR1 is MNHEY, CDR2 SVGAGI, per germline. This CDR3 is built from 12 residues. Written as DNA, the CDR3 is TGTGCCAGGTCCCTATGTTATTCACCCCTCCACTTT. It yields the protein CARSLCYSPLHF.

V is TRBV11-2 and J is TRBJ2-7, with a possible D match to TRBD2 (5 bases). Germline CDR1 is SGHAT and CDR2 is FQNNGV. Between the trimmed V and J ends, which lost 0 bases and 4 bases, there was a span of 7 bases. The CDR3 covers 13 residues. This CDR3 is CASSLDEGYEQYF. The CDR3 DNA reads TGTGCCAGCAGCTTAGATGAGGGATACGAGCAGTACTTC.

V is TRBV6-5 and J is TRBJ1-2; 7 bases align to TRBD1. Trimming at V came to 10 bases and at J to 4 bases, leaving 6 bases not matched to a gene. Per the germline V gene, CDR1 is MNHEY and CDR2 is SVGAGI. The CDR3 has 12 amino acids. The DNA for the CDR3 is TGTGCCACCAAACAGGGGTTCTATGGCTACACCTTC. As protein: CATKQGFYGYTF.